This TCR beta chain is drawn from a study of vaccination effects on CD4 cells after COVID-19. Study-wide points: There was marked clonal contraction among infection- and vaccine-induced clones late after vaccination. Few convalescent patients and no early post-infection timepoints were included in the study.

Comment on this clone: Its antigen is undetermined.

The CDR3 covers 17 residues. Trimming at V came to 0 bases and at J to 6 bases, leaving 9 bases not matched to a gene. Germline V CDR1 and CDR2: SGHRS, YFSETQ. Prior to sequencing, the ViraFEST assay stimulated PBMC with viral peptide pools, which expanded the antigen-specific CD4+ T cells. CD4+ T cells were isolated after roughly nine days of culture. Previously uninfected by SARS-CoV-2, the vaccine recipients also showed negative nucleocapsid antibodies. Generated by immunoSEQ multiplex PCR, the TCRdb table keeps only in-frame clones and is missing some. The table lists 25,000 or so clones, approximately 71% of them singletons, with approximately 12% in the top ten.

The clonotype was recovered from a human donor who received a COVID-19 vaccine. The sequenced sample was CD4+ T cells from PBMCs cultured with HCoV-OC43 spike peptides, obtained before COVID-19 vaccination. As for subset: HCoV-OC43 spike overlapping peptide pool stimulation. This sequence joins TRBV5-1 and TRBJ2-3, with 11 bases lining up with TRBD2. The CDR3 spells CASSLAGSGGAPDTQYF. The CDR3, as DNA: TGCGCCAGCAGCTTGGCTGGTAGCGGGGGGGCCCCCGATACGCAGTATTTT.